These 21 T cell receptor beta chains were sequenced from one sample in a study of human T cells and chemical hapten exposure. TCRdb analysed the RACE reads with MiXCR anew, one entry per CDR3 protein. The top ten clones hold around 8% of a sample with approximately 370,000 distinct CDR3 sequences, 5% to 6.5% of them seen once. Time point given: pre-sensitization, week 0. Treatment of the sample: therapeutic diphenylcyclopropenone sensitization with weekly scalp DPC. The sequencing here drew on whole blood, taken in connection with sensitization to the hapten diphenylcyclopropenone (DPC). The receptors were sampled from a woman between 18 and 29 years old with alopecia areata. Some clones in this sample may be carry-over from other donors' samples.

This clonotype occurred many times. This sequence joins TRBV28 and TRBJ2-7; D is perhaps TRBD2 (6 bases). CDR1 and CDR2 (germline): MDHEN, SYDVKM. This CDR3 spans 14 amino acids. V was pared by 6 bases and J by 6 bases, with 18 bases between. The CDR3 nucleotides are TGTGCCAGCAGCCTTGGAGGGACCCAACGCGAGCAGTACTTC. Translated, it gives CASSLGGTQREQYF.

This clonotype has only a few counts. One junction end disagrees with the germline gene, perhaps due to a read error. This chain uses TRBV11-2 with TRBJ1-2; D unclear. The CDR3 runs 13 residues. Germline CDR1 and CDR2: SGHAT and FQNNGV. The CDR3 loop is CASSLDMVAQREF. The CDR3 DNA sequence: TGTGCCAGCAGCTTAGATATGGTGGCTCAAAGGGAGTTC.

Only a few counts were recorded for this clonotype. The CDR3 region has the DNA TGCGCCAGCAGCCACGACGGATTGGATCAGCCCCAGCATTTT. Encoded protein: CASSHDGLDQPQHF. V usage is TRBV5-1 and J usage is TRBJ1-5; no clear D gene. Germline assignment: CDR1 SGHRS and CDR2 YFSETQ. CDR3 length: 14 residues. The V gene lost 4 bases and the J gene lost 5 bases, with 13 bases spanning the gap.

The chain has TRBV19 and TRBJ1-2; no clear D. Germline CDR1 and CDR2: LNHDA and SQIVND (reference sequence). V lost 5 bases, J lost 6 bases, and 10 bases lay in between. The CDR3 sequence is 12 residues long. CDR3 amino acids: CASSLLGDGYTF. DNA of the CDR3: TGTGCCAGTAGTCTGCTGGGAGATGGCTACACCTTC.

This clonotype was detected many times. The gene calls are TRBV6-5 and TRBJ1-6; D not certain. The ends were cut back, 0 bases at V and 10 bases at J, with 19 bases in the middle. The CDR3 loop spans 17 amino acids. Germline V gene lookup returns CDR1 MNHEY and CDR2 SVGAGI. The CDR3 coding sequence is TGTGCCAGCAGTTACTCGATTCGAGCCTACCCGGTATCACCCCTCCACTTT. Its translation is CASSYSIRAYPVSPLHF.

This clonotype has at least ten counts. The J gene is TRBJ1-5, the V gene TRBV3-1, with D perhaps TRBD1 (6 bases). Between the trimmed V and J ends, which lost 4 bases and 3 bases, there was a span of 13 bases. This CDR3 contains 15 residues. Germline V CDR1 and CDR2: LGHDT, YNNKEL (reference sequence). The CDR3 DNA reads TGTGCCAGCAGCCCAGAGACAGGCGTCAATCAGCCCCAGCATTTT. It yields the protein CASSPETGVNQPQHF.

The CDR3 here is CASSPPIDQETQYF. The CDR3 DNA is TGTGCCAGCAGCCCCCCCATAGACCAAGAGACCCAGTACTTC. This chain links TRBV7-8 with TRBJ2-5; no clear D. The germline CDR1 and CDR2 sequences are SGHVS and FQNEAQ. The V end lost 5 bases, the J end lost 0 bases, and 10 bases lay between the germline ends. The CDR3 covers 14 residues.

The V gene is TRBV4-1, the J gene TRBJ1-1, with 8 bases lining up with TRBD1. Trimming removed 4 bases from V and 12 bases from J; junction bases left unmatched: 13. Germline V gene lookup returns CDR1 MGHRA and CDR2 YSYEKL. The CDR3 totals 14 residues. The CDR3 DNA follows: TGCGCCAGCAGCCGACCCGGACAGGGTAGGTCGTCTTTCTTT. Translating gives CASSRPGQGRSSFF.

Only a few counts were recorded for this clonotype. This rearrangement joins TRBV4-3 to TRBJ2-1; 7 bases agree with TRBD2. This CDR3 is 15 amino acids long. The germline gives CDR1 LGHNA, CDR2 YSLEER. V trimming: 1 base; J trimming: 6 bases; junction bases outside the gene matches: 6. The chain's CDR3 is CASSQGGGIFNEQFF. CDR3 bases: TGCGCCAGCAGCCAAGGGGGGGGAATCTTCAATGAGCAGTTCTTC.

As concerns this clonotype: Given a much more abundant clone one base away, this may be a read error. The chain links TRBV27 to TRBJ1-5; unclear D gene. The V gene lost 3 bases and the J gene lost 7 bases, with 10 bases spanning the gap. Germline V gene data show CDR1 as MNHEY and CDR2 as SMNVEV (reference sequence). The CDR3 has 13 amino acids. CDR3 bases: TGTGCCAGCAGTTTGCGGTGGATCCAGCCCCAGCATTTT. As protein: CASSLRWIQPQHF.

This clonotype was seen at least ten times. The chain couples TRBV6-5 to TRBJ2-4; D remains unclear. V gave up 1 base and J gave up 0 bases, with 16 bases separating them. CDR1 is MNHEY, CDR2 SVGAGI, per germline. This CDR3 is built from 18 residues. The CDR3 DNA sequence: TGTGCCAGCAGTTACTACACGGAACCTGTTGTAGCCAAAAACATTCAGTACTTC. The encoded protein is CASSYYTEPVVAKNIQYF.

This clonotype was picked up many times. The chain is built from TRBV5-1 and TRBJ2-1, with 9 bases that match TRBD1. V lost 2 bases and J lost 9; bases outside the gene matches: 9. This CDR3 is built from 15 residues. Germline V gene data show CDR1 as SGHRS and CDR2 as YFSETQ. The CDR3 loop reads CASSFTGTGLAEQFF. Written as DNA, the CDR3 is TGCGCCAGCAGCTTCACCGGGACAGGGCTAGCTGAGCAGTTCTTC.

There are many counts of this clonotype. This chain connects TRBV5-1 to TRBJ1-1, with 10 bases lining up with TRBD1. There are 18 residues in the CDR3. J lost 0 bases, V lost 2 bases, and 10 bases had no gene match. Germline CDR1 reads SGHRS; CDR2 reads YFSETQ. The CDR3 loop is CASSFTPKTGGMNTEAFF. CDR3 bases: TGCGCCAGCAGCTTTACCCCTAAGACAGGGGGCATGAACACTGAAGCTTTCTTT.

This clonotype was detected ten times or more. The rearrangement uses TRBV7-9 and TRBJ1-1; 7 bases line up with TRBD1. The CDR3 has 14 amino acids. Germline V lookup: CDR1 SEHNR, CDR2 FQNEAQ (reference sequence). The V gene end was trimmed by 4 bases and the J gene end by 1 base; junction bases not matched to a gene: 3. The CDR3 loop is CASSWGQQNTEAFF. CDR3 DNA sequence: TGTGCCAGCAGCTGGGGACAGCAGAACACTGAAGCTTTCTTT.

This clonotype was counted ten times or more. The chain has TRBV4-3 and TRBJ2-1; D remains unclear. CDR3 length: 13 residues. Germline assignment: CDR1 LGHNA and CDR2 YSLEER. V lost 0 bases and J 6 bases, leaving 6 bases between the germline ends. CDR3 region: CASSQDRSNEQFF. DNA of the CDR3: TGCGCCAGCAGCCAAGATAGGAGCAATGAGCAGTTCTTC.

This clonotype was recorded at least ten times. The V gene is TRBV20-1, the J gene TRBJ2-7; TRBD1 matches at 9 bases. V was clipped by 1 base and J by 2 bases; unmatched bases: 6. Germline V gene lookup returns CDR1 DFQATT and CDR2 SNEGSKA (reference sequence). There are 15 residues in the CDR3. As DNA, the CDR3 is TGCAGTGCTAGAGTCCCGGGACAGGGAACCTACGAGCAGTACTTC. Protein sequence: CSARVPGQGTYEQYF.

This clonotype showed up many times. This rearrangement joins TRBV10-3 to TRBJ2-3, with 7 bases lining up with TRBD2. V lost 0 bases to trimming and J lost 3 bases; unmatched junction nucleotides: 3. Germline V gene lookup returns CDR1 ENHRY and CDR2 SYGVKD. The CDR3 consists of 15 residues. The CDR3 nucleotides read TGTGCCATCAGTGAGTCAAGCGGGGTGACAGATACGCAGTATTTT. Translated, it gives CAISESSGVTDTQYF.

In this sample, this clonotype turned up a few times. This chain links TRBV7-2 with TRBJ2-3; the D is unclear. The CDR3 length is 12 residues. Per the germline V gene, CDR1 is SGHTA and CDR2 is FQGNSA. V gave up 6 bases and J gave up 6 bases, with 10 bases separating them. CDR3 in amino acids: CASRLLNDTQYF. CDR3 bases: TGTGCCAGCAGGCTGCTGAATGATACGCAGTATTTT.

In this sample, this clonotype turned up a few times. The rearrangement joins TRBV13 to TRBJ1-4; D unresolved. V lost 8 bases, J lost 7 bases, and 14 bases lay in between. CDR3 length: 13 amino acids. CDR1 is PRHDT, CDR2 FYEKMQ, per germline (reference sequence). The CDR3 reads CASAGRMGEKLFF. The CDR3 DNA reads TGTGCCAGCGCCGGACGGATGGGTGAAAAACTGTTTTTT.

This clonotype was detected many times. The chain uses TRBV6-6 and TRBJ2-1; 7 bases are shared with TRBD2. This CDR3 region has 16 residues. Germline-derived CDR1 and CDR2 are MNHNY and SVGAGI (reference sequence). V was clipped by 6 bases and J by 4 bases; unmatched bases: 12. This CDR3 is CASSRTHGGGYNEQFF. CDR3 DNA sequence: TGTGCCAGCAGCCGCACCCATGGGGGGGGTTACAATGAGCAGTTCTTC.

J is TRBJ1-1 and V is TRBV29-1; D not certain. Germline CDR1 SQVTM, CDR2 ANQGSEA. The V end lost 2 bases, the J end lost 4 bases, and 11 bases lay between the germline ends. This CDR3 is 13 amino acids long. CDR3 coding DNA: TGCAGCGTTGAAACGGGAGTCAGCACTGAAGCTTTCTTT. Its protein product is CSVETGVSTEAFF.